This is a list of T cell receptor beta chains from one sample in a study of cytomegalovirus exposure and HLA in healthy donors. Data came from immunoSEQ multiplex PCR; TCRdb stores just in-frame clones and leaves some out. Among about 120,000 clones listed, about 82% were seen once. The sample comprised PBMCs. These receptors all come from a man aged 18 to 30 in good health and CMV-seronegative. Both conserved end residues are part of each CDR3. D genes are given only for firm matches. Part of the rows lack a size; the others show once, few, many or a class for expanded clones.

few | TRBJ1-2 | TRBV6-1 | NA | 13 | CASSEGQIYGYTF | TGTGCCAGCAGTGAAGGACAGATCTATGGCTACACCTTC
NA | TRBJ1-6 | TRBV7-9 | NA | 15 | CASSQSGGEHSPLHF | TGTGCCAGCAGTCAAAGCGGGGGCGAACATTCACCCCTCCACTTT
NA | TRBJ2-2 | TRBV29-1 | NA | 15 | CSVEDAKTDTGELFF | TGCAGCGTTGAAGATGCAAAAACGGACACCGGGGAGCTGTTTTTT
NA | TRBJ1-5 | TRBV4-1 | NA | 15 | CASSQGTGRNRPQHF | TGCGCCAGCAGCCAAGGGACTGGGCGCAATCGGCCCCAGCATTTT
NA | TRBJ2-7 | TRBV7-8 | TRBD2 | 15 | CASSKAGDLGYEQYF | TGTGCCAGCAGTAAAGCGGGAGATCTGGGGTACGAGCAGTACTTC
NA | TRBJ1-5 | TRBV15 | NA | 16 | CATSREGGRGNQPQHF | TGTGCCACCAGCAGAGAGGGGGGAAGGGGCAATCAGCCCCAGCATTTT
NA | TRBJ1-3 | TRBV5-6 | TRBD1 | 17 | CASSLEGTGFAGNTIYF | TGTGCCAGCAGCTTGGAAGGGACAGGCTTTGCTGGAAACACCATATATTTT
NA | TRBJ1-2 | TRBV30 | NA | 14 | CAWSVSGSNYGYTF | TGTGCCTGGAGTGTGTCGGGGTCCAACTATGGCTACACCTTC
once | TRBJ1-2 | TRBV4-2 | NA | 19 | CASSQVSRDTQLINYGYTF | TGTGCCAGCAGCCAGGTTTCCAGGGACACCCAGCTAATAAACTATGGCTACACCTTC
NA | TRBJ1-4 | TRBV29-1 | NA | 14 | CSVGAGELGEKLFF | TGCAGCGTTGGGGCAGGGGAATTGGGTGAAAAACTGTTTTTT
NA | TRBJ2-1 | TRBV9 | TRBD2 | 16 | CASSESGRISYNEQFF | TGTGCCAGCAGCGAAAGCGGGAGGATTTCATACAATGAGCAGTTCTTC
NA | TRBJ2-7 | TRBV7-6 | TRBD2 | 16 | CASSLELAGGPYEQYF | TGTGCCAGCAGCTTAGAACTAGCGGGAGGGCCTTACGAGCAGTACTTC
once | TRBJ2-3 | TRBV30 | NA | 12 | CAWSGDKILVYF | TGTGCCTGGAGTGGAGACAAAATTCTGGTCTATTTT
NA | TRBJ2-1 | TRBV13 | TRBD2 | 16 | CASSDPVTSGRNEQFF | TGTGCCAGCAGCGACCCGGTCACTAGCGGGAGGAATGAGCAGTTCTTC
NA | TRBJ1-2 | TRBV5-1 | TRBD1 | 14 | CASSGQGAGYGYTF | TGCGCCAGCAGCGGACAGGGGGCGGGGTATGGCTACACCTTC
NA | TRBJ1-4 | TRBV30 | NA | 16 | CAWSVGQITTNEKLFF | TGTGCCTGGAGTGTAGGACAGATAACAACTAATGAAAAACTGTTTTTT
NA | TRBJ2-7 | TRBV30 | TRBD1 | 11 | CAWTGGHEQYF | TGTGCCTGGACAGGGGGCCACGAGCAGTACTTC
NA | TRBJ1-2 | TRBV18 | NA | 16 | CASSLGGGKSHYGYTF | TGTGCCAGCTCACTTGGCGGGGGAAAGTCCCATTATGGCTACACCTTC
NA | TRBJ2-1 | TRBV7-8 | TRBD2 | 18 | CASSLRGNWLAGGDEQFF | TGTGCCAGCAGCTTACGAGGGAATTGGCTAGCGGGAGGGGATGAGCAGTTCTTC
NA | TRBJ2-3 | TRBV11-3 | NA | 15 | CASSPGGGGTDTQYF | TGTGCCAGCAGCCCGGGAGGGGGCGGCACAGATACGCAGTATTTT
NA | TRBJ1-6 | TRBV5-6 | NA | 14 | CASSLVQGDSPLHF | TGTGCCAGCAGCTTGGTACAGGGAGATTCACCCCTCCACTTT
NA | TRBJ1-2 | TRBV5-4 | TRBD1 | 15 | CASSFPGQGLSSYTF | TGTGCCAGCAGCTTCCCGGGACAGGGTTTGAGTAGCTACACCTTC
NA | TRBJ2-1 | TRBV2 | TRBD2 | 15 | CASSEVLAALGEQFF | TGTGCCAGCAGTGAGGTCCTAGCGGCCCTAGGCGAGCAGTTCTTC
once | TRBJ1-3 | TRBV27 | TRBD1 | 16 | CASSPGQGASGNTIYF | TGTGCCAGCAGTCCCGGACAGGGGGCTTCTGGAAACACCATATATTTT
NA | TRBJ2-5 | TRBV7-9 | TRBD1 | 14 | CASSSDRGGETQYF | TGTGCCAGCAGCTCGGACAGGGGTGGGGAGACCCAGTACTTC
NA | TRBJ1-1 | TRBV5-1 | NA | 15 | CASSPPLGRGTEAFF | TGCGCCAGCAGCCCGCCTTTGGGCAGGGGCACTGAAGCTTTCTTT
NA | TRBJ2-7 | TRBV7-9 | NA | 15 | CASSPKQDISGEQYF | TGTGCCAGCAGCCCCAAACAGGACATCTCTGGCGAGCAGTACTTC
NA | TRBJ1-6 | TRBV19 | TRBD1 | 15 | CATKSLEQGNSPLHF | TGTGCCACCAAGTCCCTGGAACAGGGGAATTCACCCCTCCACTTT
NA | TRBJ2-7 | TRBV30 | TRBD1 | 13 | CAWIRTGGREQYF | TGTGCCTGGATCCGGACAGGGGGCCGCGAGCAGTACTTC
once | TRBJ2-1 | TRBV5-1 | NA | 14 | CASSLYPRINEQFF | TGCGCCAGCAGCTTGTATCCCAGGATCAATGAGCAGTTCTTC
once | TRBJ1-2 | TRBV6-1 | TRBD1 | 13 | CASRLQGAEGYTF | TGTGCCAGCAGACTACAGGGGGCGGAGGGCTACACCTTC
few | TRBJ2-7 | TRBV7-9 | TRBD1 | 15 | CASSLGDRASYEQYF | TGTGCCAGCAGCTTAGGGGACAGGGCTTCGTACGAGCAGTACTTC
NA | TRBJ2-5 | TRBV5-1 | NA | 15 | CASSLGSGRGETQYF | TGCGCCAGCAGCTTGGGGAGTGGCAGGGGAGAGACCCAGTACTTC
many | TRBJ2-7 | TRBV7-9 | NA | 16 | CASSPPESLGPYEQYF | TGTGCCAGCAGCCCCCCAGAGAGCCTGGGCCCCTACGAGCAGTACTTC
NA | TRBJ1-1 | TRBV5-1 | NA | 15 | CASSRTGTTPTEAFF | TGCGCCAGCAGCCGTACAGGGACGACTCCCACTGAAGCTTTCTTT
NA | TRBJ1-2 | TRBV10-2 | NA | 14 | CASSESKGGRGYTF | TGCGCCAGCAGTGAGTCGAAAGGGGGAAGAGGCTACACCTTC
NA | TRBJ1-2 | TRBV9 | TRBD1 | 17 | CASSVETGKFSNYGYTF | TGTGCCAGCAGCGTAGAGACAGGGAAGTTTTCTAACTATGGCTACACCTTC
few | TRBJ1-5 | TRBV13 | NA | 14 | CASSLAGYNQPQHF | TGTGCCAGCAGCTTAGCAGGGTACAATCAGCCCCAGCATTTT
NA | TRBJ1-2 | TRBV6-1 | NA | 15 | CASSPTRWPDYGYTF | TGTGCCAGCAGCCCTACCAGGTGGCCAGACTATGGCTACACCTTC
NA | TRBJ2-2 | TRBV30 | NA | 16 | CAWSRLGGPGTGELFF | TGTGCCTGGAGTCGGTTGGGGGGACCAGGGACCGGGGAGCTGTTTTTT
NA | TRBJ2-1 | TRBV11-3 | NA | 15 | CASSLSGPNSNEQFF | TGTGCCAGCAGCTTATCTGGGCCGAATAGCAATGAGCAGTTCTTC
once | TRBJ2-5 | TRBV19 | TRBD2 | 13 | CASSGSGSETQYF | TGTGCCAGTAGTGGTAGCGGGAGTGAGACCCAGTACTTC
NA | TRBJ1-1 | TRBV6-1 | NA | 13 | CASSERQITEAFF | TGTGCCAGCAGTGAGAGACAGATCACTGAAGCTTTCTTT
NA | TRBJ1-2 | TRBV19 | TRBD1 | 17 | CASSPYREDRTRSGYTF | TGTGCCAGTAGTCCCTATAGGGAGGACAGGACGCGTTCTGGCTACACCTTC
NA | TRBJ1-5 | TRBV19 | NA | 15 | CASSNLNRDNQPQHF | TGTGCCAGTAGTAATTTGAACAGAGACAATCAGCCCCAGCATTTT
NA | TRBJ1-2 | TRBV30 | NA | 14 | CAWTSAGPPYGYTF | TGTGCCTGGACCAGTGCAGGGCCCCCCTATGGCTACACCTTC
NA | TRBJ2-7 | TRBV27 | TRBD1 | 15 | CASSEGQGRSYEQYF | TGTGCCAGCAGTGAGGGACAGGGGAGATCCTACGAGCAGTACTTC
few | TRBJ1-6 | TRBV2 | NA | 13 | CASTLGSASPLHF | TGTGCCAGCACTCTAGGGAGTGCCTCACCCCTCCACTTT
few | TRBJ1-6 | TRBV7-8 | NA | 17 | CASSLRIGPGRNSPLHF | TGTGCCAGCAGCTTGCGGATTGGTCCAGGGAGGAATTCACCCCTCCACTTT